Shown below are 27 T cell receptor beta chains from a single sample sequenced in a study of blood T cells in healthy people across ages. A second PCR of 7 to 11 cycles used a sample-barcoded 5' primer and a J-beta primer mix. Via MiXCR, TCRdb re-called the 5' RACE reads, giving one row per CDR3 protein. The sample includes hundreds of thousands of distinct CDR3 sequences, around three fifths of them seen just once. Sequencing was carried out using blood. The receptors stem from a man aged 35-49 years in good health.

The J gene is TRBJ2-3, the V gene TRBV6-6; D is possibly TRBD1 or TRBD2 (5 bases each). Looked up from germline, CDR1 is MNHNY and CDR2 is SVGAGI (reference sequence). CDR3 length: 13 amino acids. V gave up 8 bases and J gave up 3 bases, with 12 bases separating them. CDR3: CASEGRGTDTQYF. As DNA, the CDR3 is TGTGCCAGCGAGGGGCGTGGTACAGATACGCAGTATTTT.

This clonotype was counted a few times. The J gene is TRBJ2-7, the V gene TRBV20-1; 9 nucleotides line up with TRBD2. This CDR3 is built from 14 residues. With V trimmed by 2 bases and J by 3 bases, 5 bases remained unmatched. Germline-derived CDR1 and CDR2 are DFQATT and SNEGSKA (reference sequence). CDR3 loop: CSARSPSGIYEQYF. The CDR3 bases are TGCAGTGCTAGATCTCCTAGCGGGATCTACGAGCAGTACTTC.

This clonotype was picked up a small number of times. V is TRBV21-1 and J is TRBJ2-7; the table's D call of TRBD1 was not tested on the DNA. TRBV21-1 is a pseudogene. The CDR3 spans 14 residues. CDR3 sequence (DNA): TGTGCCAGCCACATGTGGGACAGGGGGTACGAGCAGTACTTC. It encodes CASHMWDRGYEQYF.

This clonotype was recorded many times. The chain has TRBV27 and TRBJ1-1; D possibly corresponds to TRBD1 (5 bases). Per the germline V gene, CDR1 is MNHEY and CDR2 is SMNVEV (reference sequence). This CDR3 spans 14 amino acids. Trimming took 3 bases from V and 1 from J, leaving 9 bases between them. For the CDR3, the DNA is TGTGCCAGCAGTTTGAGGGGATGGAACACTGAAGCTTTCTTT. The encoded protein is CASSLRGWNTEAFF.

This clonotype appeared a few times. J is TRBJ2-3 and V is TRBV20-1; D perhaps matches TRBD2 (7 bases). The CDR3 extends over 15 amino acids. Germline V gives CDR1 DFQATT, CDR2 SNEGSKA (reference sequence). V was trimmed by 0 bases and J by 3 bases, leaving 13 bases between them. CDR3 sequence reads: CSARDRGAGTDTQYF. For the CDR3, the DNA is TGCAGTGCTAGAGATCGGGGGGCGGGGACAGATACGCAGTATTTT.

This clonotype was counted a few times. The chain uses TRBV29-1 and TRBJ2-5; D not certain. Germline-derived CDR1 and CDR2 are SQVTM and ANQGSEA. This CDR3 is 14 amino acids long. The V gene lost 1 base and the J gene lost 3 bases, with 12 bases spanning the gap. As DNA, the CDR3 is TGCAGCGTTGAAGGTCGGGCAGGCAAAGAGACCCAGTACTTC. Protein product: CSVEGRAGKETQYF. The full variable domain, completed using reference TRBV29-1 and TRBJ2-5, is SAVISQKPSRDICQRGTSLTIQCQVDSQVTMMFWYRQQPGQSLTLIATANQGSEATYESGFVIDKFPISRPNLTFSTLTVSNMSPEDSSIYLCSVEGRAGKETQYFGPGTRLLVL.

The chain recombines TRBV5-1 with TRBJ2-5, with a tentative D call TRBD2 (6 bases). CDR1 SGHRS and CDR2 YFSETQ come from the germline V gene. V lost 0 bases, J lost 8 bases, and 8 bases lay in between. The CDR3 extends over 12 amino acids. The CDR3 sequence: CASSLAGRTQYF. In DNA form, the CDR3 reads TGCGCCAGCAGCTTGGCCGGGAGAACCCAGTACTTC.

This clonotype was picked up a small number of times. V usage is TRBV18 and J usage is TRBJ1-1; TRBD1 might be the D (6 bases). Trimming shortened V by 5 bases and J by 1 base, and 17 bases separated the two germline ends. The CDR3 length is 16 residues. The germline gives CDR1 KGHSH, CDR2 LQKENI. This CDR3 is CASSTWTVGGNTEAFF. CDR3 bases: TGTGCCAGCTCAACCTGGACAGTTGGGGGGAACACTGAAGCTTTCTTT.

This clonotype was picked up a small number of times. The DNA for the CDR3 is TGTGCCAGCAGCTCCCGCCGACGGGAACAGACCTACGAGCAGTACTTC. This encodes CASSSRRREQTYEQYF. The V and J genes are TRBV7-2 and TRBJ2-7, with D possibly matching TRBD2 (5 bases). With 4 bases removed from V and 2 bases from J, the gap between germline ends came to 18 bases. Germline CDR1 reads SGHTA; CDR2 reads FQGNSA. The CDR3 has 16 amino acids.

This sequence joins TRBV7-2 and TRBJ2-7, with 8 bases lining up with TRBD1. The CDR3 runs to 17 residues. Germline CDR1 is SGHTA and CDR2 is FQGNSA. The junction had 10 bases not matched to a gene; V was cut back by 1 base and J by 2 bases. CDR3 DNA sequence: TGTGCCAGCAGCTTAGAGAGTGGGGGGACAGGTCCCTACGAGCAGTACTTC. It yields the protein CASSLESGGTGPYEQYF. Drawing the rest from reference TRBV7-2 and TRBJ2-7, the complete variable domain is GAGVSQSPSNKVTEKGKDVELRCDPISGHTALYWYRQSLGQGLEFLIYFQGNSAPDKSGLPSDRFSAERTGGSVSTLTIQRTQQEDSAVYLCASSLESGGTGPYEQYFGPGTRLTVT.

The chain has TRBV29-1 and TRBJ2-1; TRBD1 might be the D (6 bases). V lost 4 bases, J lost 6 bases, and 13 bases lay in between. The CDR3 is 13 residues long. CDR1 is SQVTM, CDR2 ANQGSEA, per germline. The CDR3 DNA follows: TGCAGCGTTGGGCAGGGGCCCTTCAATGAGCAGTTCTTC. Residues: CSVGQGPFNEQFF.

The CDR3 DNA reads TGCAGTGCTGCGGGAGTCGTGGGGAATGAGCAGTTCTTC. Translation gives CSAAGVVGNEQFF. V is TRBV20-1 and J is TRBJ2-1, with 7 bases identical to TRBD2. In germline, CDR1 is DFQATT, CDR2 SNEGSKA (reference sequence). CDR3 length equals 13 residues. V shed 5 bases and J 7 bases; nucleotides not matched to a gene: 8.

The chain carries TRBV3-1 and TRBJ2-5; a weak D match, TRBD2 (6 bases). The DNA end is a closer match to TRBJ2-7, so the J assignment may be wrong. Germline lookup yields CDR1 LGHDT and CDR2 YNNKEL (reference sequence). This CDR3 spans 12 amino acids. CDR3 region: CASSHGGSEQYF. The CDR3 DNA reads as TGTGCCAGCAGCCACGGAGGGAGCGAGCAGTACTTC.

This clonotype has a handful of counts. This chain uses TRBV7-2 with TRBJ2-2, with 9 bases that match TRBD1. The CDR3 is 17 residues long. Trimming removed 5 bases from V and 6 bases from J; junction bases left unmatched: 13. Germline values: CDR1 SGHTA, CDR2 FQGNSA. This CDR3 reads CASSPSTGGVKAGELFF. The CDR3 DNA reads TGTGCCAGCAGCCCGAGCACAGGGGGCGTAAAGGCCGGGGAGCTGTTTTTT. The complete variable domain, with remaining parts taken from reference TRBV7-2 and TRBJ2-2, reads GAGVSQSPSNKVTEKGKDVELRCDPISGHTALYWYRQSLGQGLEFLIYFQGNSAPDKSGLPSDRFSAERTGGSVSTLTIQRTQQEDSAVYLCASSPSTGGVKAGELFFGEGSRLTVL.

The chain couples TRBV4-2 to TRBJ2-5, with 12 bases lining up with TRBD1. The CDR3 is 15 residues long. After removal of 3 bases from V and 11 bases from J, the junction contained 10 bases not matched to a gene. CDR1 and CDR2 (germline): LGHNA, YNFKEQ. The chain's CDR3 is CASSHTGQGAREQYF. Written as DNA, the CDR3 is TGTGCCAGCAGCCACACGGGACAGGGGGCGCGGGAGCAGTACTTC.

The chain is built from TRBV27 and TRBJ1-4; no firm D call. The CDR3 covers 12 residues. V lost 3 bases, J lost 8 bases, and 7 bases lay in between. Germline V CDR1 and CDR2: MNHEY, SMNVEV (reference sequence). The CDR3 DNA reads TGTGCCAGCAGTTTTTTCGGGGAAAAACTGTTTTTT. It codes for CASSFFGEKLFF.

The CDR3 nucleotides are TGTGCCAGCAGCCCGGAGACAGTCCGAACGGGGGGAGCTTTCTTT. It translates to CASSPETVRTGGAFF. The chain uses TRBV9 and TRBJ1-1, with D perhaps TRBD1 (5 bases). There are 15 residues in the CDR3. Germline V gene lookup returns CDR1 SGDLS and CDR2 YYNGEE. V was trimmed by 4 bases and J by 10 bases, leaving 23 bases between them.

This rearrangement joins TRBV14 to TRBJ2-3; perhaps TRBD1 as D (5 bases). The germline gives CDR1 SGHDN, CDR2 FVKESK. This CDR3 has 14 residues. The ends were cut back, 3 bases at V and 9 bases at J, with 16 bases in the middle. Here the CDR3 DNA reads TGTGCCAGCAGCCATGAAGGGGTGGTTCGAACGCAGTATTTT. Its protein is CASSHEGVVRTQYF.

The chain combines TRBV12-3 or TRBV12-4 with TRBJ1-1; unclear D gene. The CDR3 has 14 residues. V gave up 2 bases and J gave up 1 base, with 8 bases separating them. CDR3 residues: CASSLRHKNTEAFF. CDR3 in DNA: TGTGCCAGCAGTTTACGGCACAAGAACACTGAAGCTTTCTTT.

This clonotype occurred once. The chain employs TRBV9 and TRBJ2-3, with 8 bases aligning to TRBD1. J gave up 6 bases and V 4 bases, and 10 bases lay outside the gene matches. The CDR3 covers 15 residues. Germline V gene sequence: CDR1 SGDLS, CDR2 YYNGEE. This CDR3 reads CASSRRRTGSDTQYF. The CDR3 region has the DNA TGTGCCAGCAGCCGAAGAAGGACAGGGTCTGATACGCAGTATTTT.

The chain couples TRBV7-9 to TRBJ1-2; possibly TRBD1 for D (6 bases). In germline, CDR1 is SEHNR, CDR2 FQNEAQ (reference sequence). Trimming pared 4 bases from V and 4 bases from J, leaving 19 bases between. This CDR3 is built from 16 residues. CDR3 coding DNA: TGTGCCAGCAGCTCCCGTGGGGGCTTCGGTGGCTATGGCTACACCTTC. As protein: CASSSRGGFGGYGYTF. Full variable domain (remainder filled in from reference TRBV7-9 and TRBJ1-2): DTGVSQNPRHKITKRGQNVTFRCDPISEHNRLYWYRQTLGQGPEFLTYFQNEAQLEKSRLLSDRFSAERPKGSFSTLEIQRTEQGDSAMYLCASSSRGGFGGYGYTFGSGTRLTVV.

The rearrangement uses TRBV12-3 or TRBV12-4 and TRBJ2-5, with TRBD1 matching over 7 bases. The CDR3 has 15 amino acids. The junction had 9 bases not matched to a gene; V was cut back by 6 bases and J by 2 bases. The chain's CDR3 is CASRRRGFGQETQYF. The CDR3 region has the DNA TGTGCCAGCAGGCGCAGGGGGTTTGGGCAAGAGACCCAGTACTTC.

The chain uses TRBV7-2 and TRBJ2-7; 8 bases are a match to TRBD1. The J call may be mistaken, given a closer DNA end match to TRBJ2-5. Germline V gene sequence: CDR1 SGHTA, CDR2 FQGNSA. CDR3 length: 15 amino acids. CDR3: CASSSIQGVVETQYF. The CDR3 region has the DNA TGTGCCAGCAGCTCGATACAGGGGGTGGTGGAGACCCAGTACTTC.

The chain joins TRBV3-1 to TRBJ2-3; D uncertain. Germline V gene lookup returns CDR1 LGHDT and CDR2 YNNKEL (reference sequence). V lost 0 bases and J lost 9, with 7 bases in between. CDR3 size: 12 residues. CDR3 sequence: CASSQDARTQYF. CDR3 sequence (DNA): TGTGCCAGCAGCCAAGACGCCCGCACGCAGTATTTT.

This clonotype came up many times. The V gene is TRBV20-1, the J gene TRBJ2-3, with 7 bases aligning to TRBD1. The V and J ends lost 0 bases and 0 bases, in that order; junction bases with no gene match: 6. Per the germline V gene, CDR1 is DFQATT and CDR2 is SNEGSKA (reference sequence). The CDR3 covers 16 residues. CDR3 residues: CSARDRKGASTDTQYF. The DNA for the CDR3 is TGCAGTGCTAGAGATAGGAAGGGGGCTAGCACAGATACGCAGTATTTT.

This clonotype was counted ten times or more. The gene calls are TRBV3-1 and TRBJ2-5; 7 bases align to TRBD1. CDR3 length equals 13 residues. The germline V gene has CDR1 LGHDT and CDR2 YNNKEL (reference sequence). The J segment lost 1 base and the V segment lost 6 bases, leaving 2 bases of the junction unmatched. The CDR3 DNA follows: TGTGCCAGCAGGAACAGGGGCCAAGAGACCCAGTACTTC. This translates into CASRNRGQETQYF.

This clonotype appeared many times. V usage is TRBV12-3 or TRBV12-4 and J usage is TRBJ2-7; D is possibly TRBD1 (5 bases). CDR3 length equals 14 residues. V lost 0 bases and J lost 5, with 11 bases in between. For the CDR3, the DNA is TGTGCCAGCAGTTTAGCATCAGGGATAAACGAGCAGTACTTC. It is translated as CASSLASGINEQYF.